This T cell receptor (beta chain) was retrieved from a study of human CD4 T cells and Enterobacteriaceae (TCRdb year 2020). From its cysteine to its phenylalanine, the CDR3 spans 16 amino acids. Only the CDR3 portion is preserved as DNA: 48 bases, with reading frame beginning at the first base. V loses 1 base, J loses 5 bases, and the germline ends lie 17 bases apart. The germline V gene specifies SGHAT as CDR1 and FQNNGV as CDR2. A note on this clone: This clone's antigen is unknown. Base-call qualities are not available, and no considerably larger clone is one nucleotide away.

Deep-level sequencing, with a detection sensitivity of one cell in 200,000, was applied to the ex vivo total memory CD4+ samples. The QIAamp DNA Micro Kit was used to extract genomic DNA from cell pellets, and spectrophotometry was used to check the DNA quantity and purity. Amplification of TCR Vbeta CDR3 regions was performed with the immunoSEQ multiplex PCR assay. Sequencing of amplicons was performed on the Illumina HiSeq platform. Retrieved sequences were 87 nucleotides long and contained the CDR3 region. The authors' pipeline ran thus. Each unique productive TCR Vbeta nucleotide sequence counted as a clonotype and was quantified by productive template frequency from ImmunoSEQ Analyzer V3.0. A threshold set at the top 5th percentile of each frequency-ranked repertoire was used to define expanded clonotypes. Repertoire overlap was calculated as Chao-Jaccard with the R package fossil and was visualized by nonmetric multidimensional scaling with the R package MASS. TCRdb obtained this table from immuneACCESS and retained in-frame rearrangements with V and J assigned. These tables miss some clones; where compared with another copy, unresolved V genes account for less than half of the shortfall, and the remainder is unexplained. For V, J and clone size, that table is used; D and trimming come from the DNA. The sample table contains approximately 26,000 clones; only one count was recorded for about 82% of them. The ten largest clonotypes hold around 1% of the sample.

The research as a whole found: Ex vivo, broadly cross-reactive clonotypes were observed to appear more expanded than specific clonotypes, with about 55% of the 19 and about 65% of the roughly 30 being found within the top 5%. The reactivity of ex vivo clonotypes was inferred solely by matching the nucleotide sequences of those clonotypes to CFSE-low cultures from the same donors.

Memory CD4+ T cells were FACS-sorted on a FACSAria III to over 98% purity as all CD4+ cells other than CD45RA+CCR7+CD95- naive cells. Blood from healthy donors came from blood donation centers in Switzerland. Positive selection with CD4 and CD14 magnetic microbeads was used to enrich total CD4+ T cells and monocytes. CD8+, CD14+, CD16+, CD56+, CD19+ and CD25-bright cells were excluded prior to sorting. To assess in vivo expansion of bacteria-reactive clonotypes, total memory CD4+ T cells from a couple of blood donors were sequenced directly ex vivo. Ficoll-Paque Plus was used to isolate peripheral blood mononuclear cells from donor blood.

Specimen: memory CD4+ T cells from blood. Read against the paper, the sample's cell subset or site label means: total memory CD4 T cells sorted directly ex vivo, unstimulated. The chain links TRBV11-2 with TRBJ2-5; confidence is insufficient to name the D gene. The TCR originated in a human donor in good health. The DNA sequence reads TGTGCCAGCAGCTTAGCTAGACCACCCGTCGGGGAGACCCAGTACTTC. Its coded protein is CASSLARPPVGETQYF.